This T cell receptor (beta chain) derives from a study of T-cell memory formation after mild COVID-19. Background on the study: Across donors, TCR clusters were largely donor specific.

5'RACE with constant-segment primers built TCRalpha and TCRbeta cDNA libraries with UMIs. MiXCR, run by TCRdb on the 5' RACE reads, gives a single entry per CDR3 protein. The top ten clones hold about an eighth of a sample with under 450,000 distinct CDR3 sequences, more than 20% of them seen once. Germline-derived CDR1 and CDR2 are SGDLS and YYNGEE. The V gene lost 3 bases and the J gene lost 1 base, with 10 bases spanning the gap. This CDR3 is built from 14 residues. This chain uses TRBV9 with TRBJ1-2, with D unclear. The sequencing input was PBMCs or a T cell subset sorted from them (not recorded which). This TCR was sampled from an adult woman who had mild COVID-19 (a few samples of this study predate the infection). Cell type and time point are not known. Written as DNA, the CDR3 is TGTGCCAGCAGCGCCCGACACATTAACTATGGCTACACCTTC. Amino acid sequence: CASSARHINYGYTF. Full variable domain (rest looked up from reference TRBV9 and TRBJ1-2): DSGVTQTPKHLITATGQRVTLRCSPRSGDLSVYWYQQSLDQGLQFLIQYYNGEERAKGNILERFSAQQFPDLHSELNLSSLELGDSALYFCASSARHINYGYTFGSGTRLTVV.